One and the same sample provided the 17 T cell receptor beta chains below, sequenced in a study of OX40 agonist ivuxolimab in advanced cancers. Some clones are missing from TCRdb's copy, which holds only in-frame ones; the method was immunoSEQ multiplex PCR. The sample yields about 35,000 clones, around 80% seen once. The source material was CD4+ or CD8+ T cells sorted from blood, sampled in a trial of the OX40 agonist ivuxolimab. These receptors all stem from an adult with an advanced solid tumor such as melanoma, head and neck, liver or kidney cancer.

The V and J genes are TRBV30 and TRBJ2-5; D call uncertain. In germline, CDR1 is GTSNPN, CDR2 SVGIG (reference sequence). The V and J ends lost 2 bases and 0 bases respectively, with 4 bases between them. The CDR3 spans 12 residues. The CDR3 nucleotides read TGTGCCTGGAGTCGCTACCAAGAGACCCAGTACTTC. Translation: CAWSRYQETQYF.

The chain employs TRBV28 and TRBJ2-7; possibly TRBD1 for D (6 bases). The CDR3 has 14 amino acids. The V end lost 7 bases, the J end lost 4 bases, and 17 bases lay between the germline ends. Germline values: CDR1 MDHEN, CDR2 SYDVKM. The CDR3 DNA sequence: TGTGCCAGCATCTCACGGACAGACAAATACGAGCAGTACTTC. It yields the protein CASISRTDKYEQYF.

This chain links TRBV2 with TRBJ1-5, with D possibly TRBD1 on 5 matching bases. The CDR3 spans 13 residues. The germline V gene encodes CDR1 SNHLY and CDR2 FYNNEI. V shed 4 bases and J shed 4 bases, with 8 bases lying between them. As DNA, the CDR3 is TGTGCCAGCAGTGGAAGACAGAATCAGCCCCAGCATTTT. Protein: CASSGRQNQPQHF.

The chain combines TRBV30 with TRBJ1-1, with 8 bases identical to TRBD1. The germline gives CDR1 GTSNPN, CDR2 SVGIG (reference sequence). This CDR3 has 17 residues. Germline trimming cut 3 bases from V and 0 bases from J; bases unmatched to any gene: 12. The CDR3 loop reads CAWRKGQGAKVNTEAFF. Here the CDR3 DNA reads TGTGCCTGGAGGAAAGGGCAGGGGGCGAAGGTGAACACTGAAGCTTTCTTT. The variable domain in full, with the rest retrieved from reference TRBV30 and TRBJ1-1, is SQTIHQWPATLVQPVGSPLSLECTVEGTSNPNLYWYRQAAGRGLQLLFYSVGIGQISSEVPQNLSASRPQDRQFILSSKKLLLSDSGFYLCAWRKGQGAKVNTEAFFGQGTRLTVV.

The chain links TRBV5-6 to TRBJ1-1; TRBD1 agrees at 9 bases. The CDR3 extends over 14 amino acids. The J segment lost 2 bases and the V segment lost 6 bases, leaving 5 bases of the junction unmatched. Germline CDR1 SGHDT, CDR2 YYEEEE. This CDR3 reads CASTPTGGNTEAFF. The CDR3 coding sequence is TGTGCCAGCACCCCGACAGGGGGAAACACTGAAGCTTTCTTT.

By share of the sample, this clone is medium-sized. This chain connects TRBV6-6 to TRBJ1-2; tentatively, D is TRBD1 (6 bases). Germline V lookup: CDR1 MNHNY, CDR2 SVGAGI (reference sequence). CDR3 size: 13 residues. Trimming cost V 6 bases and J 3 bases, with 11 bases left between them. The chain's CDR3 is CASSTGLDYGYTF. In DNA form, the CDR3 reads TGTGCCAGCAGCACAGGGTTGGACTATGGCTACACCTTC.

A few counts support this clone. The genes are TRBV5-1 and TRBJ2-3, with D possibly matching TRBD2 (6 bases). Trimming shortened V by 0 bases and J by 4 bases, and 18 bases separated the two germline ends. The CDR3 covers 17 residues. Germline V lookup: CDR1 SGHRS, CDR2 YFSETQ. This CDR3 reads CASSLGSSVAVSDTQYF. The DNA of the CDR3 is TGCGCCAGCAGCTTGGGGTCTAGCGTAGCCGTTTCAGATACGCAGTATTTT.

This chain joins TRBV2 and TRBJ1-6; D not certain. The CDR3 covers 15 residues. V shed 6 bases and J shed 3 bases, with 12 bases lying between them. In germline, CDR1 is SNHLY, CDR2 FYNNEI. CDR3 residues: CASRAFRDYNSPLHF. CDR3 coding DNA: TGTGCCAGCAGGGCCTTTAGGGACTATAATTCACCCCTCCACTTT.

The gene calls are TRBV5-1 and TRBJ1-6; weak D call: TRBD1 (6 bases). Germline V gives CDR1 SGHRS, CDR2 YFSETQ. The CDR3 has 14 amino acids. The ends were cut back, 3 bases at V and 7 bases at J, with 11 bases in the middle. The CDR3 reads CASSSQGPNSPLHF. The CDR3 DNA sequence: TGCGCCAGCAGCTCACAGGGCCCGAATTCACCCCTCCACTTT. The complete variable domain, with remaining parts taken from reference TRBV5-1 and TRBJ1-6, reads KAGVTQTPRYLIKTRGQQVTLSCSPISGHRSVSWYQQTPGQGLQFLFEYFSETQRNKGNFPGRFSGRQFSNSRSEMNVSTLELGDSALYLCASSSQGPNSPLHFGNGTRLTVT.

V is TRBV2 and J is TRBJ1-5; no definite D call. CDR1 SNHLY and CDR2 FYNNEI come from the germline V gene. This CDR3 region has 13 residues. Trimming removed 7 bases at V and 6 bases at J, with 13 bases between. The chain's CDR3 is CASKGEEGQPQHF. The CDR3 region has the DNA TGTGCCAGCAAGGGAGAGGAGGGTCAGCCCCAGCATTTT.

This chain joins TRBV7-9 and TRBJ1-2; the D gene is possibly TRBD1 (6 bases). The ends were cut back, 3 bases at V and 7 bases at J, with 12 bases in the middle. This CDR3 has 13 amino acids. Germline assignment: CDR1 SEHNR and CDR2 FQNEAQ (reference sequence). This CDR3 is CASSFGQGSGYTF. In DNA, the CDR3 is TGTGCCAGCAGCTTCGGGCAGGGGTCTGGCTACACCTTC.

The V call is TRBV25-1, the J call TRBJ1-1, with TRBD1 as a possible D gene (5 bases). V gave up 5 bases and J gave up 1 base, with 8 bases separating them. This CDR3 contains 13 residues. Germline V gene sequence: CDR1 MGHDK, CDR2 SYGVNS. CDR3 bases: TGTGCCAGCAGTCTTACAGGGAACACTGAAGCTTTCTTT. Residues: CASSLTGNTEAFF.

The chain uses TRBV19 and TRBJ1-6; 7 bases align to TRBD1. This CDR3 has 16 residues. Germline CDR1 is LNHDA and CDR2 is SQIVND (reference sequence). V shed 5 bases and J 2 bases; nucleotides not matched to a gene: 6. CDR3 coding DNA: TGTGCCAGTAGTCCTCGGGACAGAGCCTATAATTCACCCCTCCACTTT. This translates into CASSPRDRAYNSPLHF.

CDR3 in amino acids: CASSLGPSTDTQYF. The CDR3 DNA is TGCGCCAGCAGCTTGGGGCCAAGCACAGATACGCAGTATTTT. The rearrangement links TRBV5-1 to TRBJ2-3; D is undetermined. This CDR3 spans 14 amino acids. CDR1 is SGHRS, CDR2 YFSETQ, per germline. Trimming removed 0 bases at V and 0 bases at J, with 5 bases between.

DNA of the CDR3: TGTGCCAGCAGTGAACGGGGGACGGGGGGCCAGCCCCAGCATTTT. It translates to CASSERGTGGQPQHF. The gene calls are TRBV6-1 and TRBJ1-5, with D possibly matching TRBD1 (6 bases). V lost 2 bases to trimming and J lost 7 bases, with 15 bases between them. From germline, CDR1 is MNHNS and CDR2 SASEGT. This CDR3 has 15 residues.

This chain's CDR3 is CASSLIHRDREQFF. For the CDR3, the DNA is TGCGCCAGCAGCTTGATTCACCGGGACAGAGAGCAGTTCTTC. The V and J genes are TRBV5-1 and TRBJ2-1; 7 nucleotides match TRBD1. Unmatched junction bases numbered 8, after V lost 1 base and J lost 10 bases. The CDR3 sequence is 14 residues long. Per germline, CDR1 SGHRS and CDR2 YFSETQ.

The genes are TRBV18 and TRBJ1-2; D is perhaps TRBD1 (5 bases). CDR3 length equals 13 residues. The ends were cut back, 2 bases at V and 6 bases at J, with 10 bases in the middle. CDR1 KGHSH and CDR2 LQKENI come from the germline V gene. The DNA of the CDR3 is TGTGCCAGCTCACCAGGGGCCCGGGATGGCTACACCTTC. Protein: CASSPGARDGYTF.